These 24 T cell receptor beta chains came from one sample sequenced in a study of shared clonotypes between healthy human individuals. CD45RO-negative CD8 cells positively selected for CCR7 made up the naive population, which excluded terminally differentiated effector memory CD45RA+ cells. Libraries were prepared by immunoSEQ multiplex PCR; TCRdb keeps only in-frame clonotypes and omits some of them. This sample carries about 2.1 million clones, around 95% of them seen once, and the ten largest clones take 1.5% to 2%. Sequenced input: naive CD8+ T cells from PBMCs. Source of these receptors: a young man in good health. Some clones in this sample may be carry-over from other donors' samples.

The chain joins TRBV29-1 to TRBJ2-7; 7 bases line up with TRBD2. The CDR3 loop spans 14 amino acids. J gave up 2 bases and V 1 base, and 5 bases lay outside the gene matches. Germline CDR1 and CDR2: SQVTM and ANQGSEA. The CDR3, as DNA: TGCAGCGTTGAAGGGGAGGGGAATCCCTACGAGCAGTACTTC. This codes for CSVEGEGNPYEQYF.

Remarks on this clone: The same CDR3 can be traced to other DNA sequences in this sample. The V gene is TRBV27, the J gene TRBJ1-1; 7 bases map to TRBD1. Germline-derived CDR1 and CDR2 are MNHEY and SMNVEV (reference sequence). V was pared by 5 bases and J by 2 bases, with 8 bases of the junction left unmatched. CDR3 length: 15 amino acids. For the CDR3, the DNA is TGTGCCAGCAGTAGCTCAGGGGGGGGTAACACTGAAGCTTTCTTT. Amino acids: CASSSSGGGNTEAFF.

This clone was seen a few times. This chain joins TRBV6-1 and TRBJ2-1, with TRBD2 matching over 9 bases. The length of the CDR3 is 16 residues. With V trimmed by 3 bases and J by 4 bases, 7 bases remained unmatched. CDR1 MNHNS and CDR2 SASEGT come from the germline V gene. The CDR3 DNA follows: TGTGCCAGCAGTGATAGTGCTAGCGGGAAGTACAATGAGCAGTTCTTC. This encodes CASSDSASGKYNEQFF.

The chain is built from TRBV28 and TRBJ1-1; D perhaps matches TRBD1 (6 bases). The CDR3 consists of 15 residues. V lost 6 bases and J lost 0, with 14 bases in between. The germline V gene has CDR1 MDHEN and CDR2 SYDVKM. The CDR3 bases are TGTGCCAGCAGGGAACTTGACAGGTTGAACACTGAAGCTTTCTTT. This codes for CASRELDRLNTEAFF.

The genes are TRBV28 and TRBJ2-1; the D is unclear. The germline V gene has CDR1 MDHEN and CDR2 SYDVKM. The CDR3 contains 13 residues. V dropped 2 bases and J dropped 7 bases, with 9 bases sitting between them. The CDR3 bases are TGTGCCAGCAGTTTAACTGTGAGGAATGAGCAGTTCTTC. Its protein product is CASSLTVRNEQFF.

This chain links TRBV13 with TRBJ1-2; 7 bases line up with TRBD1. CDR1 PRHDT and CDR2 FYEKMQ come from the germline V gene (reference sequence). This CDR3 has 16 residues. After removal of 0 bases from V and 3 bases from J, the junction contained 7 bases not matched to a gene. The CDR3 region has the DNA TGTGCCAGCAGCTTAGGCCGGGACAGCAGATACTATGGCTACACCTTC. Translated, it gives CASSLGRDSRYYGYTF.

CDR3 amino acids: CASSEGPGRGETQYF. Here the CDR3 DNA reads TGTGCCAGCAGCGAGGGGCCCGGGAGGGGAGAGACCCAGTACTTC. V and J are TRBV5-5 and TRBJ2-5, with TRBD2 matching 8 bases. The CDR3 spans 15 residues. Germline CDR1 and CDR2: SGHKS and YYEKEE (reference sequence). V lost 4 bases to trimming and J lost 4 bases; unmatched junction nucleotides: 9.

This clone was found a few times. This sample includes further DNA sequences coding for the same CDR3. V usage is TRBV7-9 and J usage is TRBJ1-5; no clear D. V lost 1 base and J 6 bases, leaving 4 bases between the germline ends. Germline CDR1 and CDR2: SEHNR and FQNEAQ (reference sequence). The CDR3 length is 12 residues. The CDR3 nucleotides are TGTGCCAGCAGCTTAGGGGTTCAGCCCCAGCATTTT. Translated, it gives CASSLGVQPQHF. Complete variable domain (other parts from reference TRBV7-9 and TRBJ1-5): DTGVSQNPRHKITKRGQNVTFRCDPISEHNRLYWYRQTLGQGPEFLTYFQNEAQLEKSRLLSDRFSAERPKGSFSTLEIQRTEQGDSAMYLCASSLGVQPQHFGDGTRLSIL.

The chain has TRBV7-9 and TRBJ2-2; D may be TRBD1 (6 bases). V was cut by 5 bases and J by 7 bases, with 14 bases left in between. Germline CDR1 SEHNR, CDR2 FQNEAQ (reference sequence). CDR3 length: 14 amino acids. The CDR3 sequence is CASSSKQGDGELFF. The CDR3 nucleotides read TGTGCCAGCAGCAGCAAACAGGGTGACGGGGAGCTGTTTTTT.

The chain combines TRBV7-8 with TRBJ1-1, with D unresolved. V gave up 3 bases and J gave up 3 bases, with 5 bases separating them. The CDR3 is 12 residues long. Germline values: CDR1 SGHVS, CDR2 FQNEAQ. As DNA, the CDR3 is TGTGCCAGCAGCTTGAAGGACACTGAAGCTTTCTTT. This translates into CASSLKDTEAFF.

The CDR3, as DNA: TGTGCCATCAGTTTGGACAGGATGAACACTGAAGCTTTCTTT. As protein: CAISLDRMNTEAFF. The J gene is TRBJ1-1, the V gene TRBV10-3; TRBD1 matches at 7 bases. The J segment lost 0 bases and the V segment lost 5 bases, leaving 3 bases of the junction unmatched. The CDR3 has 14 residues. Germline V gene data show CDR1 as ENHRY and CDR2 as SYGVKD.

The genes are TRBV19 and TRBJ1-2; maybe TRBD1 (6 bases). Germline V lookup: CDR1 LNHDA, CDR2 SQIVND (reference sequence). V shed 7 bases and J shed 4 bases, with 19 bases lying between them. The CDR3 loop spans 15 amino acids. CDR3 nucleotide sequence: TGTGCCAGTAACTGGGGCACAGGGAGTACCTATGGCTACACCTTC. It encodes CASNWGTGSTYGYTF.

The chain links TRBV2 to TRBJ2-7; 11 bases fit TRBD2. Trimming removed 6 bases from V and 4 bases from J; junction bases left unmatched: 17. The CDR3 length is 18 residues. Per the germline V gene, CDR1 is SNHLY and CDR2 is FYNNEI. The CDR3 nucleotides are TGTGCCAGCAGCGGGACTACTGCGCTAGCGGGAGGTCTGTACGAGCAGTACTTC. Translating gives CASSGTTALAGGLYEQYF.

The chain combines TRBV4-1 with TRBJ2-3; 8 positions match TRBD1. The germline V gene has CDR1 MGHRA and CDR2 YSYEKL. The CDR3 runs to 19 residues. V lost 1 base and J lost 4; bases outside the gene matches: 16. The CDR3 DNA is TGCGCCAGCAGCCAAGGGACAGGGCTTGGGTCCCCAATCGCAGATACGCAGTATTTT. Translated, it gives CASSQGTGLGSPIADTQYF.

The chain combines TRBV2 with TRBJ2-2; 8 bases fit TRBD2. This CDR3 region has 20 residues. Looked up from germline, CDR1 is SNHLY and CDR2 is FYNNEI. V lost 2 bases and J lost 2; bases outside the gene matches: 16. The CDR3 protein is CASSERSTIGGVTNTGELFF. The DNA of the CDR3 is TGTGCCAGCAGTGAAAGATCGACAATCGGGGGGGTCACAAACACCGGGGAGCTGTTTTTT.

V usage is TRBV4-1 and J usage is TRBJ2-2, with 9 bases fitting TRBD2. CDR1 and CDR2 from the germline V gene are MGHRA and YSYEKL. The CDR3 contains 16 residues. V lost 0 bases to trimming and J lost 7 bases; unmatched junction nucleotides: 6. The CDR3 coding sequence is TGCGCCAGCAGCCAAGATCGGACTAGCGTAGGCGGGGAGCTGTTTTTT. It specifies CASSQDRTSVGGELFF.

V usage is TRBV29-1 and J usage is TRBJ2-1; 9 bases agree with TRBD2. Trimming removed 1 base from V and 3 bases from J; junction bases left unmatched: 4. Germline loops: CDR1 SQVTM, CDR2 ANQGSEA. The length of the CDR3 is 15 residues. Written as DNA, the CDR3 is TGCAGCGTTGAAGCGACTAGCGGACTCTACAATGAGCAGTTCTTC. This sequence encodes CSVEATSGLYNEQFF.

CDR3 sequence (DNA): TGCAGTGCTTACTATCCCTACGAGCAGTACTTC. Encoded protein: CSAYYPYEQYF. V gene TRBV20-1 combines with J gene TRBJ2-7; D gene uncertain. The CDR3 runs to 11 residues. Trimming pared 5 bases from V and 2 bases from J, leaving 7 bases between. CDR1 DFQATT and CDR2 SNEGSKA come from the germline V gene (reference sequence).

The chain carries TRBV28 and TRBJ2-1; tentatively, D is TRBD2 (5 bases). This CDR3 is 14 amino acids long. Trimming cost V 4 bases and J 9 bases, with 16 bases left between them. CDR1 and CDR2 from the germline V gene are MDHEN and SYDVKM. CDR3 in amino acids: CASSSVDFVAEQFF. The CDR3 bases are TGTGCCAGCAGTTCAGTGGACTTTGTGGCTGAGCAGTTCTTC.

This sequence joins TRBV9 and TRBJ2-1; the D gene could be TRBD1 or TRBD2 (5 bases each). This CDR3 has 18 amino acids. CDR1 is SGDLS, CDR2 YYNGEE, per germline. The V gene lost 2 bases and the J gene lost 4 bases, with 22 bases spanning the gap. For the CDR3, the DNA is TGTGCCAGCAGCGTTGGGGTGGCCGGCTGGGGACGGTACAATGAGCAGTTCTTC. Amino acid sequence: CASSVGVAGWGRYNEQFF.

This chain connects TRBV10-3 to TRBJ2-5; D possibly corresponds to TRBD2 (7 bases). This CDR3 has 13 amino acids. V was shortened by 10 bases and J by 5 bases, with 17 bases between the two germline ends. Germline V gives CDR1 ENHRY, CDR2 SYGVKD. The CDR3 loop is CATGAGAYETQYF. CDR3 DNA: TGTGCCACCGGCGCGGGGGCGTATGAGACCCAGTACTTC.

About this clone: Additional DNA sequences in this sample encode the identical CDR3. The V and J genes are TRBV9 and TRBJ2-7; maybe TRBD1 (5 bases). V was trimmed by 2 bases and J by 0 bases, leaving 9 bases between them. The germline CDR1 and CDR2 sequences are SGDLS and YYNGEE. The CDR3 loop spans 14 amino acids. The chain's CDR3 is CASSVADSSYEQYF. The CDR3 nucleotides read TGTGCCAGCAGCGTGGCTGACAGCTCCTACGAGCAGTACTTC.

The chain recombines TRBV27 with TRBJ2-5; D not resolved. V lost 6 bases and J 1 base, leaving 15 bases between the germline ends. This CDR3 is 15 amino acids long. Per germline, CDR1 MNHEY and CDR2 SMNVEV (reference sequence). The CDR3 loop reads CASRPTFWGQETQYF. Written as DNA, the CDR3 is TGTGCCAGCAGGCCCACCTTTTGGGGCCAAGAGACCCAGTACTTC.

The CDR3 here is CASSTSDRVPSYNEQFF. In DNA form, the CDR3 reads TGTGCCAGCAGCACTTCGGACAGGGTCCCTTCCTACAATGAGCAGTTCTTC. This chain links TRBV7-9 with TRBJ2-1; 8 bases map to TRBD1. CDR1 is SEHNR and CDR2 is FQNEAQ in the germline V gene (reference sequence). This CDR3 contains 17 residues. The V and J ends lost 5 bases and 1 base, in that order; junction bases with no gene match: 10. Full variable domain (remainder filled in from reference TRBV7-9 and TRBJ2-1): DTGVSQNPRHKITKRGQNVTFRCDPISEHNRLYWYRQTLGQGPEFLTYFQNEAQLEKSRLLSDRFSAERPKGSFSTLEIQRTEQGDSAMYLCASSTSDRVPSYNEQFFGPGTRLTVL.